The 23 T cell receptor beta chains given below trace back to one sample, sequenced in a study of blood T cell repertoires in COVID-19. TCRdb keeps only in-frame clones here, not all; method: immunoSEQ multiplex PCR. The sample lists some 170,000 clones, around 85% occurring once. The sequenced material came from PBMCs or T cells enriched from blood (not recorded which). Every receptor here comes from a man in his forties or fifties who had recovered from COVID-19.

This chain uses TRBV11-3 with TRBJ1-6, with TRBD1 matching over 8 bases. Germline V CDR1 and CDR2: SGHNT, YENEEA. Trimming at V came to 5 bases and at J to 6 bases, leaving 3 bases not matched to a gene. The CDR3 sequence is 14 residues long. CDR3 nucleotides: TGTGCCAGCAGCCCACAGGGGGGTAATTCACCCCTCCACTTT. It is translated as CASSPQGGNSPLHF. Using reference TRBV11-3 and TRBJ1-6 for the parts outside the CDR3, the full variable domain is EAGVVQSPRYKIIEKKQPVAFWCNPISGHNTLYWYLQNLGQGPELLIRYENEEAVDDSQLPKDRFSAERLKGVDSTLKIQPAELGDSAVYLCASSPQGGNSPLHFGNGTRLTVT.

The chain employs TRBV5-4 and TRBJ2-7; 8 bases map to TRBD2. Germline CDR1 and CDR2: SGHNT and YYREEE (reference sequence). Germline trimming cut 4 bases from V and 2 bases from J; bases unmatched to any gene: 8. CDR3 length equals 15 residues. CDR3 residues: CASSPGGGRPYEQYF. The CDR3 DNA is TGTGCCAGCAGCCCGGGAGGGGGGAGGCCCTACGAGCAGTACTTC.

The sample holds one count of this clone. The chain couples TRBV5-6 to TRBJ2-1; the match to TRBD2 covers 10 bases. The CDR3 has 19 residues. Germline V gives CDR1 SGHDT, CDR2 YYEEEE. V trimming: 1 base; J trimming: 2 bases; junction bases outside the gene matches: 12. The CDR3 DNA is TGTGCCAGCAGCTTGCCGAGGCTAGCGGGGGCGACCGCCTACAATGAGCAGTTCTTC. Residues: CASSLPRLAGATAYNEQFF.

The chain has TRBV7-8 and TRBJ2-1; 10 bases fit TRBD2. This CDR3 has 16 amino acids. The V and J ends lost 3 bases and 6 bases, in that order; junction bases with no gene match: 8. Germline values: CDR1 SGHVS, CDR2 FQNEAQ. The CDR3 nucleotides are TGTGCCAGCAGCTTCTCAAGCGGGAGGGCCGCCAATGAGCAGTTCTTC. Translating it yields CASSFSSGRAANEQFF.

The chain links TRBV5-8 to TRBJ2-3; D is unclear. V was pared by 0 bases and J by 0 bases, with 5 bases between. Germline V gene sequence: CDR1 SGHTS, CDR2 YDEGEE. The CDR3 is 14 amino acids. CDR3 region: CASSLGASTDTQYF. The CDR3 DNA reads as TGTGCCAGCAGCTTGGGGGCCAGCACAGATACGCAGTATTTT.

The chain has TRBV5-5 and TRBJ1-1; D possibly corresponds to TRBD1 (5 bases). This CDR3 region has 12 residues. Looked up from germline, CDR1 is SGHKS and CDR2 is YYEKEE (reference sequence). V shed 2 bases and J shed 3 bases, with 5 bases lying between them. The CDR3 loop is CASSLGDTEAFF. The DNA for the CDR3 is TGTGCCAGCAGCTTAGGGGACACTGAAGCTTTCTTT.

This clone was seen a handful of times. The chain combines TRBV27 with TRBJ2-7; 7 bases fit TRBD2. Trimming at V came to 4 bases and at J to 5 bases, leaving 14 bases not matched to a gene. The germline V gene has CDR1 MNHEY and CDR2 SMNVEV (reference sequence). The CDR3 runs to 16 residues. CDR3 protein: CASSSLRDYPRDEQYF. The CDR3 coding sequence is TGTGCCAGCAGTTCCCTCCGGGACTATCCGCGAGACGAGCAGTACTTC.

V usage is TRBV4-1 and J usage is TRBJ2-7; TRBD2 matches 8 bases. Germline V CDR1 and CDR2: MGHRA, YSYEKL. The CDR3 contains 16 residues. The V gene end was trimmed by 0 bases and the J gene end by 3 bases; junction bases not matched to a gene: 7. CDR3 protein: CASSQDDSGVIYEQYF. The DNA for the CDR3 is TGCGCCAGCAGCCAAGATGATAGCGGGGTGATCTACGAGCAGTACTTC.

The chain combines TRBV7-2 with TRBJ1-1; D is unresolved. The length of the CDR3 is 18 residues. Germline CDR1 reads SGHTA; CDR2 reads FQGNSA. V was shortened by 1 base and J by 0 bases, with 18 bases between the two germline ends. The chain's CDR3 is CASSLVTNSLGLNTEAFF. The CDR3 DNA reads TGTGCCAGCAGCTTAGTAACGAACAGCCTGGGCTTGAACACTGAAGCTTTCTTT.

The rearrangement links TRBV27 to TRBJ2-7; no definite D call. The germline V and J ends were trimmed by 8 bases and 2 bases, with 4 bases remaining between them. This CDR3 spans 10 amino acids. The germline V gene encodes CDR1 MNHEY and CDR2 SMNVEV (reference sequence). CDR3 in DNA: TGTGCCAGCGGCACCTACGAGCAGTACTTC. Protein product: CASGTYEQYF.

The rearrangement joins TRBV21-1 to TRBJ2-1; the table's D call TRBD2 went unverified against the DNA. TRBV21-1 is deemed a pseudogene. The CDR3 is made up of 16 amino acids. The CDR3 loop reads CASSKKAGGRYNEQFF. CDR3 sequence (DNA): TGTGCCAGCAGCAAAAAGGCGGGAGGGCGGTACAATGAGCAGTTCTTC.

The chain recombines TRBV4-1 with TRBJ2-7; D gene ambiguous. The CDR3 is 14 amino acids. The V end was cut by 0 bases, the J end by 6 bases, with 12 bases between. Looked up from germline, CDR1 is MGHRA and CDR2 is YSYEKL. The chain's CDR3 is CASSQDPSVREQYF. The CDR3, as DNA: TGCGCCAGCAGCCAAGATCCAAGCGTGCGCGAGCAGTACTTC.

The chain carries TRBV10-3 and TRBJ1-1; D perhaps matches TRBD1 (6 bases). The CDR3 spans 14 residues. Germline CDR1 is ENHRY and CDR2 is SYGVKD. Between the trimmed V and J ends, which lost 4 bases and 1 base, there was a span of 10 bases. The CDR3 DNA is TGTGCCATCAGTGTAGGCAGGGGGAACACTGAAGCTTTCTTT. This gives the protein CAISVGRGNTEAFF.

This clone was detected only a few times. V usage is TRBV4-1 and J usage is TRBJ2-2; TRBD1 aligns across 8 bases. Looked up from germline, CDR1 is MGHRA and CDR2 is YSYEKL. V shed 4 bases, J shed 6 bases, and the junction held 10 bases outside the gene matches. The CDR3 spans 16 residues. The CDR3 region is CASSPRTGLMPGELFF. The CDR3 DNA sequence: TGCGCCAGCAGCCCGCGGACAGGGTTAATGCCCGGGGAGCTGTTTTTT.

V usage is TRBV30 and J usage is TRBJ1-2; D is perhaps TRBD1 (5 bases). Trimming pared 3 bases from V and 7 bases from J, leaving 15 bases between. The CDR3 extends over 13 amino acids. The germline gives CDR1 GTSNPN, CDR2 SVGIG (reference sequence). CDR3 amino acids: CAWSPPGVGGYTF. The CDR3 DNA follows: TGTGCCTGGAGCCCCCCGGGGGTCGGTGGCTACACCTTC.

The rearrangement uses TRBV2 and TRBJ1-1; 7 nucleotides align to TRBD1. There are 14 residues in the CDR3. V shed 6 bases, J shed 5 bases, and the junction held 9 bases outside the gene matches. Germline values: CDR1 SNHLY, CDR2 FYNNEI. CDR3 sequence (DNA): TGTGCCAGCAGAAAGACAGGGAGTAGGACTGAAGCTTTCTTT. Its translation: CASRKTGSRTEAFF. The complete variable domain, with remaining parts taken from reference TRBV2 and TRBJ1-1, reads EPEVTQTPSHQVTQMGQEVILRCVPISNHLYFYWYRQILGQKVEFLVSFYNNEISEKSEIFDDQFSVERPDGSNFTLKIRSTKLEDSAMYFCASRKTGSRTEAFFGQGTRLTVV.

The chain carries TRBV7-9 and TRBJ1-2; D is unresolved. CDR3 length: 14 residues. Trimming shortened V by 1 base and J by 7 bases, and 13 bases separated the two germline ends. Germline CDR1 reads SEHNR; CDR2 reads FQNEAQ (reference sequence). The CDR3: CASSLDELPSGYTF. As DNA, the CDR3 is TGTGCCAGCAGCTTAGATGAACTTCCCTCTGGCTACACCTTC. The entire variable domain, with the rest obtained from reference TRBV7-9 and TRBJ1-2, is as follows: DTGVSQNPRHKITKRGQNVTFRCDPISEHNRLYWYRQTLGQGPEFLTYFQNEAQLEKSRLLSDRFSAERPKGSFSTLEIQRTEQGDSAMYLCASSLDELPSGYTFGSGTRLTVV.

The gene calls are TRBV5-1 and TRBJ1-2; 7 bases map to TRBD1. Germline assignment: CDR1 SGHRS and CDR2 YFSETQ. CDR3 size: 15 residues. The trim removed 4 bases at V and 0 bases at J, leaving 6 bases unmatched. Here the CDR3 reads CASSLGTAANYGYTF. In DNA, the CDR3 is TGCGCCAGCAGCCTGGGGACAGCCGCTAACTATGGCTACACCTTC.

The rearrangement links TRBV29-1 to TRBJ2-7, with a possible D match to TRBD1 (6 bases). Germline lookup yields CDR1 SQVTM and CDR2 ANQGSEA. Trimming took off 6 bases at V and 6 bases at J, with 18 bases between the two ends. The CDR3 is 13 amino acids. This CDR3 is CSVGQGRESEQYF. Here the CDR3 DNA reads TGCAGCGTGGGGCAGGGGCGAGAATCCGAGCAGTACTTC.

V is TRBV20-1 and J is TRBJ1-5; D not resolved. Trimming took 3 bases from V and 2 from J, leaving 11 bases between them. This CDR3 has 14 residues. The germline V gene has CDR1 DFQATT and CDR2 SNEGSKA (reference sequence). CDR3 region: CSASQVAGNQPQHF. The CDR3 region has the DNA TGCAGTGCTAGTCAAGTCGCAGGCAATCAGCCCCAGCATTTT.

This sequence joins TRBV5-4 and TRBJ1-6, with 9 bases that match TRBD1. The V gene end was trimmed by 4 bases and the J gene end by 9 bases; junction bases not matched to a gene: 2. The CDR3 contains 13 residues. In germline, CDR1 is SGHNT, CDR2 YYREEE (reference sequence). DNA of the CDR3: TGTGCCAGCAGCGGGGACAGGGCTTCACCCCTCCACTTT. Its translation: CASSGDRASPLHF.

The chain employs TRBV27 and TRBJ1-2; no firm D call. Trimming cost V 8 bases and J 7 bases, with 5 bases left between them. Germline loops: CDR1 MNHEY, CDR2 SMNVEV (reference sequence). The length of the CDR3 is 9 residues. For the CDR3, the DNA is TGTGCCAGCGTCCGTGGCTACACCTTC. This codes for CASVRGYTF.

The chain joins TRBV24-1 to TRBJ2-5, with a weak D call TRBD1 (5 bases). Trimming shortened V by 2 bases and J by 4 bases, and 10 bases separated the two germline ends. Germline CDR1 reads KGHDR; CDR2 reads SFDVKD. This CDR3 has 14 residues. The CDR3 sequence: CATSDSKGLETQYF. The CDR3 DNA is TGTGCCACCAGTGATTCTAAGGGGCTAGAGACCCAGTACTTC.